The rows below give T cell receptor beta chains drawn from one sample of a study of cytomegalovirus exposure and HLA in healthy donors. Profiled with immunoSEQ multiplex PCR; TCRdb holds only in-frame clones, not every one. In the table there are about 160,000 clones, under 75% of which are singletons. The specimen was PBMCs. These receptors were collected from a man aged 35 to 55 in good health and CMV-seropositive. Both conserved end residues are part of each CDR3. Fields, in order: clone size, D gene, CDR3 length, J gene, V gene, CDR3 DNA, CDR3 protein. A D gene is named only where the DNA matches it firmly. Expanded clones get a size class; other rows say once, few or many, or leave the size out.

size: .
D: TRBD2
length: 14
J: TRBJ2-5
V: TRBV7-7
DNA: TGTGCTAGCAGCTCTCTAGCGGGGGAAGAGACCCAGTACTTC
CDR3: CASSSLAGEETQYF

size: few
D: .
length: 14
J: TRBJ2-7
V: TRBV27
DNA: TGTGCCAGCAGTTTACGGTTGGGGGCCGGCGAGCAGTACTTC
CDR3: CASSLRLGAGEQYF

size: .
D: .
length: 10
J: TRBJ1-2
V: TRBV6-5
DNA: TGTGCCAGCAGCCAAGCGAGCTACACCTTC
CDR3: CASSQASYTF

size: once
D: .
length: 14
J: TRBJ1-6
V: TRBV9
DNA: TGTGCCAGCAGCGTAGGGGGACAAAATTCACCCCTCCGCTTT
CDR3: CASSVGGQNSPLRF

size: .
D: TRBD2
length: 15
J: TRBJ2-7
V: TRBV6-6
DNA: TGTGCCAGCAGCCAGGGCAGGGGACTAGGCTACGAGCAGTACTTC
CDR3: CASSQGRGLGYEQYF

size: .
D: TRBD2
length: 15
J: TRBJ2-7
V: TRBV9
DNA: TGTGCCAGCAGCGTAGCTGGCGGGGGGGCCCACGAGCAGTACTTC
CDR3: CASSVAGGGAHEQYF

size: .
D: .
length: 14
J: TRBJ2-2
V: TRBV7-9
DNA: TGTGCCAGCAGCTTATCAGGGTACGGCGGGGAGCTGTTTTTT
CDR3: CASSLSGYGGELFF

size: .
D: .
length: 15
J: TRBJ2-5
V: TRBV4-1
DNA: TGCGCCAGCAGCCCCCCAGGGGTTGATGGGGAGACCCAGTACTTC
CDR3: CASSPPGVDGETQYF

size: .
D: TRBD2
length: 15
J: TRBJ2-3
V: TRBV6-4
DNA: TGTGCCAGCAGTGAGACTAGCGGGGGGGCAGATACGCAGTATTTT
CDR3: CASSETSGGADTQYF

size: few
D: .
length: 13
J: TRBJ2-3
V: TRBV7-9
DNA: TGTGCCAGCAGCCCGAGGGTCTCAGATACGCAGTATTTT
CDR3: CASSPRVSDTQYF

size: .
D: TRBD1
length: 13
J: TRBJ2-1
V: TRBV6-4
DNA: TGTGCCAGCAGCCGGGACAGGGTCGATGAGCAGTTCTTC
CDR3: CASSRDRVDEQFF

size: few
D: .
length: 12
J: TRBJ1-1
V: TRBV2
DNA: TGTGCCAGCAGCGCCTCAGGGACTGAAGCTTTCTTT
CDR3: CASSASGTEAFF

size: .
D: .
length: 18
J: TRBJ2-7
V: TRBV4-2
DNA: TGTGCCAGCAGCCAAGGAACCCCCCACAGCCCGTTAGGATACGAGCAGTACTTC
CDR3: CASSQGTPHSPLGYEQYF

size: .
D: .
length: 14
J: TRBJ2-7
V: TRBV5-8
DNA: TGTGCCAGCAGCTTAGGGGCCTCTATCTACGAGCAGTACTTC
CDR3: CASSLGASIYEQYF

size: once
D: .
length: 13
J: TRBJ2-3
V: TRBV7-2
DNA: TGTGCCAGCAGCCTACTCCGTCGAGATACGCAGTATTTT
CDR3: CASSLLRRDTQYF

size: .
D: .
length: 15
J: TRBJ1-4
V: TRBV5-1
DNA: TGCGCCAGCAGCTTGGCCGGGGCGGGAAGAGAAAAACTGTTTTTT
CDR3: CASSLAGAGREKLFF

size: .
D: .
length: 19
J: TRBJ1-5
V: TRBV4-2
DNA: TGTGCCAGCAGCCAAGACGGGGGATGGGGGGAAAGGCGCAATCAGCCCCAGCATTTT
CDR3: CASSQDGGWGERRNQPQHF

size: .
D: TRBD1
length: 17
J: TRBJ2-7
V: TRBV7-9
DNA: TGTGCCAGCAGCACCCGGGACAGGGTCCCCTCTACCTACGAGCAGTACTTC
CDR3: CASSTRDRVPSTYEQYF

size: .
D: TRBD1
length: 19
J: TRBJ1-2
V: TRBV9
DNA: TGTGCCAGCAGCACCCGACAGGGTGAAGAGAACCCCGCTAACTATGGCTACACCTTC
CDR3: CASSTRQGEENPANYGYTF

size: .
D: .
length: 13
J: TRBJ1-1
V: TRBV4-3
DNA: TGCGCCAGCAGCCAAGACTCGAACACTGAAGCTTTCTTT
CDR3: CASSQDSNTEAFF

size: .
D: TRBD1
length: 14
J: TRBJ1-2
V: TRBV5-4
DNA: TGTGCCAGCAGCCGGGACAGGGTGGACTATGGCTACACCTTC
CDR3: CASSRDRVDYGYTF

size: .
D: .
length: 14
J: TRBJ2-5
V: TRBV21-1
DNA: TGTGCCAGCAGCCCCCCGGAGGAGAGTGGGACCCAGTACTTC
CDR3: CASSPPEESGTQYF

size: .
D: TRBD1
length: 14
J: TRBJ2-2
V: TRBV5-6
DNA: TGTGCCAGCAGCTTGGGACAGGGGCACGGGGAGCTGTTTTTT
CDR3: CASSLGQGHGELFF

size: .
D: TRBD2
length: 18
J: TRBJ2-7
V: TRBV9
DNA: TGTGCCAGCAGCCCCCGGGGTGGTAGCGGGGCCCCCTCCTACGAGCAGTACTTC
CDR3: CASSPRGGSGAPSYEQYF

size: .
D: TRBD1
length: 15
J: TRBJ2-2
V: TRBV2
DNA: TGTGCCAGCAGCCCACAGGGGCTCCCCACCGGGGAGCTGTTTTTT
CDR3: CASSPQGLPTGELFF

size: .
D: TRBD1
length: 13
J: TRBJ1-2
V: TRBV18
DNA: TGTGCCAGCTCACCCCAGGGGGCTGGCGGCTACACCTTC
CDR3: CASSPQGAGGYTF

size: .
D: TRBD1
length: 15
J: TRBJ1-6
V: TRBV11-2
DNA: TGTGCCAGCAGCGCCCGAGGGGGCACAAATTCACCCCTCCACTTT
CDR3: CASSARGGTNSPLHF

size: .
D: .
length: 15
J: TRBJ2-7
V: TRBV15
DNA: TGTGCCACCAGCAGAGAGGCAGGGGGGCTCGGAGAGCAGTACTTC
CDR3: CATSREAGGLGEQYF

size: .
D: .
length: 13
J: TRBJ2-7
V: TRBV2
DNA: TGTGCCAGCAGTTTGAGGGACTCCTACGAGCAGTACTTC
CDR3: CASSLRDSYEQYF

size: .
D: TRBD1
length: 17
J: TRBJ1-2
V: TRBV19
DNA: TGTGCCAGTAGTAATCTGCCGGGACAGGGGCAATACTATGGCTACACCTTC
CDR3: CASSNLPGQGQYYGYTF

size: .
D: TRBD2
length: 15
J: TRBJ2-1
V: TRBV7-6
DNA: TGTGCCAGCAGTCAGGGTACTAGCGGGGTCGGGGAGCAGTTCTTC
CDR3: CASSQGTSGVGEQFF

size: .
D: .
length: 15
J: TRBJ1-4
V: TRBV5-1
DNA: TGCGCCAGCAGCCCGAGGCCGGGGAGCCTCGAAAAACTGTTTTTT
CDR3: CASSPRPGSLEKLFF

size: .
D: TRBD1
length: 12
J: TRBJ1-5
V: TRBV30
DNA: TGTGCCTGGAGCGACAGGGACCAGCCCCAGCATTTT
CDR3: CAWSDRDQPQHF

size: .
D: TRBD1
length: 14
J: TRBJ1-5
V: TRBV9
DNA: TGTGCCATCCTCCCCCTGACAGGGCGGGAGCCCCAGCATTTT
CDR3: CAILPLTGREPQHF

size: .
D: TRBD2
length: 16
J: TRBJ2-5
V: TRBV7-2
DNA: TGTGCCAGCAGCTTAGTTCGAGCGGGGGGACAAGAGACCCAGTACTTC
CDR3: CASSLVRAGGQETQYF